These T cell receptor beta chains were read from a single sample in a study of shared clonotypes between healthy human individuals. TCRdb keeps only in-frame clones here, not all; method: immunoSEQ multiplex PCR. The sample lists millions of clones; about 95% were seen once. The sample comprised naive CD4+ T cells sorted from blood. Receptors were obtained from a man between 18 and 35 years old in good health. Each CDR3 is given with its conserved first and last residue. D genes are given only for firm matches. Some rows have no size entry. The others give once, few or many, or a class for an expanded clone.

>TRBJ1-4|-|-|TRBV7-2
TGTGCCAGCGGAGCTTTTGGGACATTTGGTGAAAAACTGTTTTTT
CASGAFGTFGEKLFF
>TRBJ2-1|-|-|TRBV4-1
TGCGCCAGCAGCCCCTTGCAACGAGGTGAGCAGTTCTTC
CASSPLQRGEQFF
>TRBJ2-7|-|TRBD2|TRBV7-2
TGTGCCAGCAGCTTAAATCGCGGGGGAGCCTACGAGCAGTACTTC
CASSLNRGGAYEQYF
>TRBJ1-5|once|-|TRBV5-8
TGTGCCAACAGCTTATCGGGCGGGAATCAGCCCCAGCATTTT
CANSLSGGNQPQHF
>TRBJ1-6|-|-|TRBV30
TGTGCCTGGAGAACCTCAGGGTCATCGGATAATTCACCCCTCCACTTT
CAWRTSGSSDNSPLHF
>TRBJ2-7|-|-|TRBV6-5
TGTGCCAGCAGTTACGTTGGCGGCCCAGCCTACGAGCAGTACTTC
CASSYVGGPAYEQYF
>TRBJ2-3|-|-|TRBV5-1
TGCGCCAGCAGCCTAGTGGCAGATACGCAGTATTTT
CASSLVADTQYF
>TRBJ1-2|once|-|TRBV2
TGTGCCAGCAGTGTATTTGGCGACAGTTATGGCTACACCTTC
CASSVFGDSYGYTF
>TRBJ2-1|-|TRBD2|TRBV7-9
TGTGCCAGCAGCTTCCTTTTGACTAGCGGGGCCTACAATGAGCAGTTCTTC
CASSFLLTSGAYNEQFF
>TRBJ2-2|once|-|TRBV5-8
TGTGCCAGCAGCTTCGGGACTCCCACTCGCACCGGGGAGCTGTTTTTT
CASSFGTPTRTGELFF
>TRBJ2-2|-|TRBD1|TRBV5-6
TGTGCCAGCAGCTTTGGGACAGGGGAACCCGGGGAGCTGTTTTTT
CASSFGTGEPGELFF
>TRBJ1-2|once|TRBD1|TRBV19
TGTGCCAGTAGTGTTCCGGGACAGGGCTATGGCTACACCTTC
CASSVPGQGYGYTF
>TRBJ2-4|-|-|TRBV6-1
TGTGCCAGCAGTGAACGGCAGCTGCTAGCCAAAAACATTCAGTACTTC
CASSERQLLAKNIQYF
>TRBJ1-1|-|TRBD1|TRBV6-1
TGTGCCAGCATTACGGGACAGGGAAGGACTGAAGCTTTCTTT
CASITGQGRTEAFF
>TRBJ2-2|-|-|TRBV9
TGTGCCAGCAGGCGGGACACCTCGAACACCGGGGAGCTGTTTTTT
CASRRDTSNTGELFF
>TRBJ2-2|-|-|TRBV6-4
TGTGCCAGCAGTGACTCGTGGCGGATGGACACCGGGGAGCTGTTTTTT
CASSDSWRMDTGELFF
>TRBJ1-5|-|-|TRBV18
TGTGCCAGCTCACTATTATCAGGGTCCAATCAGCCCCAGCATTTT
CASSLLSGSNQPQHF
>TRBJ1-4|once|-|TRBV6-1
TGTGCCAGCAGTGAAGCACAGCTGGGGAATGAAAAACTGTTTTTT
CASSEAQLGNEKLFF
>TRBJ2-1|-|-|TRBV11-3
TGTGCCAGCAGCCCTGGGACCTCACCTGACAATGAGCAGTTCTTC
CASSPGTSPDNEQFF
>TRBJ2-1|-|-|TRBV5-1
TGCGCCAGCAGCTTCCGAGGGGACTACAATGAGCAGTTCTTC
CASSFRGDYNEQFF
>TRBJ2-7|-|-|TRBV6-6
TGTGCCAGCAGCCCTGAGGCAGACGAGCAGTACTTC
CASSPEADEQYF
>TRBJ2-3|-|TRBD2|TRBV10-3
TGTGCCATCAAGGCGGGGGTGTTGACAGATACGCAGTATTTT
CAIKAGVLTDTQYF
>TRBJ2-7|-|-|TRBV5-6
TGTGCCAGCAGCTTTGGGCTCGGGGGCCGGATCACCTACGAGCAGTACTTC
CASSFGLGGRITYEQYF
>TRBJ2-7|-|TRBD1|TRBV6-1
TGTGCCAGCAGTGAAGGTGGGACAGGGGCCTACGAGCAGTACTTC
CASSEGGTGAYEQYF
>TRBJ2-7|-|-|TRBV29-1
TGCAGCGTTGAAATGGGGGTAGGAGACTACGAGCAGTACTTC
CSVEMGVGDYEQYF
>TRBJ1-2|-|-|TRBV5-1
TGCGCCAGCAGCTGGGGCGGGGTCAACTATGGCTACACCTTC
CASSWGGVNYGYTF
>TRBJ1-2|-|TRBD1|TRBV6-4
TGTGCCAGCAGTGAACAGGGGGGCTATGGCTACACCTTC
CASSEQGGYGYTF
>TRBJ2-7|few|TRBD1|TRBV5-1
TGCGCCAGCAGCTTGGAGGGACAGGGGGCCTACGAGCAGTACTTC
CASSLEGQGAYEQYF
>TRBJ1-3|few|TRBD1|TRBV29-1
TGCAGCGTTGTACAGGGGGCTGGAAACACCATATATTTT
CSVVQGAGNTIYF
>TRBJ2-1|-|TRBD2|TRBV7-9
TGTGGCAGCAGCTTCCTAGCGGGGACCTACAATGAGCAGTTCTTC
CGSSFLAGTYNEQFF
>TRBJ1-2|-|-|TRBV6-5
TGTGCCAGCAGTTACTCCGAGGGGATCGCGAGTGGCTACACCTTC
CASSYSEGIASGYTF
>TRBJ2-7|once|-|TRBV6-1
TGTGCCAGCAGTGAAGGGAGGGCCTACGAGCAGTACTTC
CASSEGRAYEQYF
>TRBJ2-5|-|-|TRBV5-3
TGTGCCAGAAGCCTGCTGGGCGGGAGACAGGACGAAGGAGAGACCCAGTACTTC
CARSLLGGRQDEGETQYF
>TRBJ1-5|-|-|TRBV2
TGTGCCAGCAGCGTCGAGGCAGGGGACCAGCCCCAGCATTTT
CASSVEAGDQPQHF
>TRBJ1-6|-|-|TRBV5-1
TGCGCCAGCAGCTTGGATGGGACTACTAATTCACCCCTCCACTTT
CASSLDGTTNSPLHF
>TRBJ2-5|-|-|TRBV2
TGTGCCAGCACGTCGCAAGAGACCCAGTACTTC
CASTSQETQYF
>TRBJ2-6|-|-|TRBV5-1
TGCGCCAGCAGCTGGGGGGACACCCGAACTATGGGCTCAGGGGCCAACGTCCTGACTTTC
CASSWGDTRTMGSGANVLTF
>TRBJ2-7|-|-|TRBV19
TGTGCCAGTAGTGCGCGGGAATGGGAGCAGTACTTC
CASSAREWEQYF
>TRBJ2-2|-|-|TRBV28
TGTGCCAGCAGGAAACTAAGTCCGGGGGAGCTGTTTTTT
CASRKLSPGELFF
>TRBJ1-1|-|TRBD1|TRBV9
TGTGCCAGCAGCGTAGAAGACAGGGGTGGTACTGAAGCTTTCTTT
CASSVEDRGGTEAFF
>TRBJ2-7|-|-|TRBV25-1
TGTGCCAGCAGTTTACGCGCAACCCTCGAGCAGTACTTC
CASSLRATLEQYF
>TRBJ2-5|-|-|TRBV18
TGTGCCAGCTCACCTCTAGGGGAGACCCAGTACTTC
CASSPLGETQYF
>TRBJ1-6|-|TRBD1|TRBV10-2
TGCGCCAGCAATTGGGACAGGGTTGGGAATTCACCCCTCCACTTT
CASNWDRVGNSPLHF
>TRBJ2-7|-|-|TRBV30
TGTGCCTGGGGTCCCGGGACAACCTACGAGCAGTACTTC
CAWGPGTTYEQYF
>TRBJ2-7|-|-|TRBV7-9
TGTGCCAGCAGCTTCCTCACAGGATCCGAGCAGTACTTC
CASSFLTGSEQYF
>TRBJ1-6|-|TRBD1|TRBV5-6
TGTGCCAGCAGCTGGGGACAGACGGATTCACCCCTCCACTTT
CASSWGQTDSPLHF
>TRBJ2-3|-|TRBD2|TRBV9
TGTGCCAGCAGCCAGGGGCTAGCGGGAGGCGCTAGCACAGATACGCAGTATTTT
CASSQGLAGGASTDTQYF
>TRBJ1-4|-|-|TRBV30
TGTGCCTGGAGCCCGTTACCAGAAGGAAAACTGTTTTTT
CAWSPLPEGKLFF
>TRBJ1-2|-|-|TRBV11-2
TGTGCCAGCAGCCTGACCCTCGGACAGTTTGATTATGGCTACACCTTC
CASSLTLGQFDYGYTF
>TRBJ1-2|few|-|TRBV27
TGTGCCAGCAGTATGAGCCCGGGCTATGGCTACACCTTC
CASSMSPGYGYTF
>TRBJ1-2|-|-|TRBV9
TGTGCCAGCAGCGCCGGGCACTATGGCTACACCTTC
CASSAGHYGYTF
>TRBJ1-6|-|-|TRBV7-9
TGTGCCAGCAGCTTAGGGAATTCACCCCTCCACTTT
CASSLGNSPLHF
>TRBJ1-6|-|TRBD1|TRBV19
TGTGCCAGTAGTATCCCAGGGGGCGGTTCACCCCTCCACTTT
CASSIPGGGSPLHF
>TRBJ1-5|-|TRBD1|TRBV6-4
TGTGCCAGCAGTGCGCTCCCGGACAGGTTGCAGCCCCAGCATTTT
CASSALPDRLQPQHF
>TRBJ2-1|-|TRBD2|TRBV7-7
TGTGCTAGCAGCTTAGGGCGCCTAGCGGGGGGCAAAGACAATGAGCAGTTCTTC
CASSLGRLAGGKDNEQFF
>TRBJ1-6|-|-|TRBV30
TGTGCCTGGAGTTCCAGCATCGGGAGCTCCTATAATTCACCCCTCCACTTT
CAWSSSIGSSYNSPLHF
>TRBJ2-5|-|TRBD2|TRBV7-9
TGTGCCAGCAGCCCGTCCCGGGGGGGTTGGGAGACCCAGTACTTC
CASSPSRGGWETQYF
>TRBJ1-1|-|-|TRBV28
TGTGCCAGCAGCATTATACCCGAAAGGACACAAGAGAACACTGAAGCTTTCTTT
CASSIIPERTQENTEAFF